The text below deals with one T cell receptor (beta chain). Its target is not known. Per germline, CDR1 LNHDA and CDR2 SQIVND (reference sequence). V was shortened by 3 bases and J by 4 bases, with 13 bases between the two germline ends. This CDR3 is built from 15 residues. These data come from a study of T cell responses to AZD1222 COVID-19 vaccine. The data were produced by immunoSEQ multiplex PCR, yet TCRdb's version contains in-frame clones alone and is incomplete. Of some 110,000 clones listed, about 81% are singletons. Study results and caveats: Only six people who got AZD1222 tested seropositive at baseline.

The material sequenced was peripheral blood, taken on day 0 of AZD1222 vaccination. This sequence was found in an adult in good health. V is TRBV19 and J is TRBJ1-3; tentative D call: TRBD1 (5 bases). In DNA form, the CDR3 reads TGTGCCAGTAGTATTCCTCAGGGATCCGGAAACACCATATATTTT. As protein: CASSIPQGSGNTIYF.